This T cell receptor beta chain comes out of a study of T cell changes during pregnancy in multiple sclerosis. This CDR3 is 14 amino acids long. V dropped 7 bases and J dropped 0; count of bases not matched to a gene: 6. Sequenced by immunoSEQ multiplex PCR; TCRdb stores in-frame clones only, minus some. The sample includes about 44,000 clones, just under 95% of them seen just once. The material sequenced was CD4+ T cells from peripheral blood mononuclear cells, taken in the first trimester of pregnancy. This receptor was identified in a female donor with multiple sclerosis, enrolled in a pregnancy study. V is TRBV23-1 and J is TRBJ2-7, with 7 bases that match TRBD1. TRBV23-1 is known as an ORF, though its function is uncertain. The CDR3 DNA is TGCGCCAGCACTGGACAGGACTTCTCCTACGAGCAGTACTTC. The encoded protein is CASTGQDFSYEQYF.